The next 25 T cell receptor beta chains were all read from a single sample in a study of T cell responses to AZD1222 COVID-19 vaccine. Using immunoSEQ multiplex PCR, the repertoire was profiled, and TCRdb retains in-frame clones only, with some absent. This table has about 97,000 clones, around 88% appearing once. The sample in question was peripheral blood, obtained on day 0 of AZD1222 vaccination. These receptors were obtained from an adult in good health.

The gene calls are TRBV7-2 and TRBJ1-4; 7 nucleotides line up with TRBD1. V trimming: 5 bases; J trimming: 3 bases; junction bases outside the gene matches: 6. There are 15 residues in the CDR3. The germline V gene encodes CDR1 SGHTA and CDR2 FQGNSA. This chain's CDR3 is CASSTQGVSNEKLFF. The CDR3 DNA follows: TGTGCCAGCAGCACCCAGGGGGTATCTAATGAAAAACTGTTTTTT.

The rearrangement uses TRBV2 and TRBJ2-3; weak D call: TRBD2 (7 bases). The CDR3 is made up of 14 amino acids. CDR1 is SNHLY and CDR2 is FYNNEI in the germline V gene. The V and J ends lost 8 bases and 2 bases respectively, with 14 bases between them. The CDR3 sequence: CASLRGGITDTQYF. For the CDR3, the DNA is TGTGCCAGCTTGAGGGGGGGGATCACAGATACGCAGTATTTT.

V usage is TRBV27 and J usage is TRBJ2-7, with D perhaps matching TRBD2 (6 bases). Germline V CDR1 and CDR2: MNHEY, SMNVEV (reference sequence). Between the trimmed V and J ends, which lost 6 bases and 2 bases, there was a span of 14 bases. The CDR3 covers 14 residues. CDR3 sequence: CASSRLGDPYEQYF. The CDR3 bases are TGTGCCAGCAGCCGACTAGGGGATCCCTACGAGCAGTACTTC.

The rearrangement uses TRBV9 and TRBJ1-2; a possible D gene is TRBD1 (6 bases). Trimming shortened V by 4 bases and J by 8 bases, and 18 bases separated the two germline ends. This CDR3 region has 14 residues. Germline V CDR1 and CDR2: SGDLS, YYNGEE. CDR3 residues: CASSRGEGGRGYTF. The CDR3, as DNA: TGTGCCAGCAGCAGAGGAGAGGGGGGAAGGGGCTACACCTTC.

This clone appeared a single time. CDR3 in amino acids: CAISAGPEAFF. The CDR3 DNA reads as TGTGCCATCAGTGCGGGCCCAGAAGCTTTCTTT. The chain has TRBV10-3 and TRBJ1-1, with D unclear. CDR3 length: 11 residues. The germline V gene encodes CDR1 ENHRY and CDR2 SYGVKD. Trimming left V 4 bases short and J 8 bases short, with 8 bases between.

The chain carries TRBV4-3 and TRBJ1-1, with D unclear. The germline V and J ends were trimmed by 0 bases and 3 bases, with 5 bases remaining between them. Germline loops: CDR1 LGHNA, CDR2 YSLEER. The CDR3 consists of 13 residues. CDR3 sequence (DNA): TGCGCCAGCAGCCAAGATTTGGACACTGAAGCTTTCTTT. Protein product: CASSQDLDTEAFF.

The rearrangement joins TRBV4-3 to TRBJ1-2; no reliable D call. The germline V gene encodes CDR1 LGHNA and CDR2 YSLEER. Deletions cut 1 base from V and 3 bases from J, with 12 bases between. The CDR3 contains 15 residues. The CDR3: CASSQVVRRDYGYTF. CDR3 in DNA: TGCGCCAGCAGCCAAGTTGTCCGTCGGGACTATGGCTACACCTTC.

The V and J genes are TRBV6-5 and TRBJ1-2; D is unclear. This CDR3 comprises 13 residues. Germline lookup yields CDR1 MNHEY and CDR2 SVGAGI. V lost 5 bases to trimming and J lost 8 bases, with 15 bases between them. CDR3 bases: TGTGCCAGCAGTCCCCCTAACCTCAGGGGCTACACCTTC. Translation: CASSPPNLRGYTF.

This clone has a handful of counts. The chain carries TRBV11-3 and TRBJ2-1, with D tentatively TRBD2 (6 bases). With 5 bases removed from V and 0 bases from J, the gap between germline ends came to 20 bases. Germline V gene data show CDR1 as SGHNT and CDR2 as YENEEA. CDR3 length equals 18 residues. CDR3 protein: CASSVGGGTRVSYNEQFF. DNA of the CDR3: TGTGCCAGCAGCGTAGGAGGAGGGACTCGTGTCTCCTACAATGAGCAGTTCTTC.

The V gene is TRBV10-1, the J gene TRBJ2-7, with 7 bases that match TRBD1. In germline, CDR1 is WNHNN, CDR2 SYGVQD (reference sequence). The ends lost 3 bases at V and 3 bases at J; junction bases unmatched: 5. The CDR3 is made up of 14 amino acids. The CDR3 spells CASSDPDRIYEQYF. The CDR3 nucleotides are TGCGCCAGCAGTGACCCGGACAGGATCTACGAGCAGTACTTC.

The rearrangement links TRBV10-3 to TRBJ1-2, with 9 bases aligning to TRBD1. The CDR3 runs 15 residues. V shed 6 bases, J shed 3 bases, and the junction held 8 bases outside the gene matches. Germline-derived CDR1 and CDR2 are ENHRY and SYGVKD. The CDR3 sequence: CAIRPGTGKDYGYTF. The CDR3 nucleotides are TGTGCCATCAGGCCCGGGACAGGGAAGGACTATGGCTACACCTTC.

The CDR3 loop reads CASSQRGRGNSPLHF. CDR3 in DNA: TGTGCCAGCAGCCAACGGGGCAGGGGGAATTCACCCCTCCACTTT. The J gene is TRBJ1-6, the V gene TRBV3-1 (or the pseudogene TRBV3-2), with 7 positions matching TRBD1. V dropped 2 bases and J dropped 7; count of bases not matched to a gene: 5. Looked up from germline, CDR1 is LGHDT and CDR2 is YNNKEL (reference sequence). The CDR3 has 15 amino acids.

V gene TRBV14 combines with J gene TRBJ1-1, with 8 bases that match TRBD1. V lost 1 base to trimming and J lost 6 bases; unmatched junction nucleotides: 10. The germline CDR1 and CDR2 sequences are SGHDN and FVKESK. CDR3 length: 16 amino acids. CDR3 DNA sequence: TGTGCCAGCAGCCAAGGGGGCAGGGGGCGAGGAGCTGAAGCTTTCTTT. Its translation is CASSQGGRGRGAEAFF.

This chain links TRBV27 with TRBJ1-2; D is possibly TRBD1 (5 bases). CDR3 length equals 15 residues. Deletions cut 3 bases from V and 4 bases from J, with 15 bases between. Germline lookup yields CDR1 MNHEY and CDR2 SMNVEV (reference sequence). CDR3 loop: CASSLSSQGSYGYTF. The CDR3 DNA is TGTGCCAGCAGTTTGTCCTCCCAGGGATCCTATGGCTACACCTTC.

The chain has TRBV29-1 and TRBJ2-5; a weak D match, TRBD2 (6 bases). In germline, CDR1 is SQVTM, CDR2 ANQGSEA. Trimming stripped 4 bases from V and 3 bases from J, with 9 bases between. The CDR3 extends over 12 amino acids. CDR3 amino acids: CSVGGLEETQYF. CDR3 sequence (DNA): TGCAGCGTTGGGGGACTCGAAGAGACCCAGTACTTC. The full variable domain, in which reference TRBV29-1 and TRBJ2-5 provide the parts outside the CDR3, is SAVISQKPSRDICQRGTSLTIQCQVDSQVTMMFWYRQQPGQSLTLIATANQGSEATYESGFVIDKFPISRPNLTFSTLTVSNMSPEDSSIYLCSVGGLEETQYFGPGTRLLVL.

The rearrangement joins TRBV3-1 (or the pseudogene TRBV3-2) to TRBJ2-3, with D possibly called TRBD1 or TRBD2 (5 bases each). Trimming shortened V by 1 base and J by 7 bases, and 6 bases separated the two germline ends. Germline V gene data show CDR1 as LGHDT and CDR2 as YNNKEL (reference sequence). The CDR3 contains 12 residues. The CDR3 protein is CASSQGGYTQYF. CDR3 DNA sequence: TGTGCCAGCAGCCAAGGGGGGTATACGCAGTATTTT.

The gene calls are TRBV5-1 and TRBJ2-7, with 8 positions matching TRBD2. This CDR3 is 15 amino acids long. The V gene's germline CDR1 is SGHRS and CDR2 YFSETQ. Trimming at V came to 2 bases and at J to 6 bases, leaving 10 bases not matched to a gene. CDR3 sequence reads: CASSLTGTSEAEQYF. CDR3 nucleotide sequence: TGCGCCAGCAGCTTAACCGGGACTAGTGAGGCCGAGCAGTACTTC.

The CDR3 nucleotides are TGTGCCAGCAGCAAGGGACAGGGGGCGCGTGGAAGCTATGGCTACACCTTC. Protein: CASSKGQGARGSYGYTF. This chain connects TRBV11-2 to TRBJ1-2; TRBD1 aligns across 12 bases. Looked up from germline, CDR1 is SGHAT and CDR2 is FQNNGV. The length of the CDR3 is 17 residues. J lost 4 bases, V lost 5 bases, and 11 bases had no gene match.

The chain uses TRBV6-5 and TRBJ2-3, with unresolved D. The germline V gene has CDR1 MNHEY and CDR2 SVGAGI. CDR3 length equals 13 residues. The V gene lost 6 bases and the J gene lost 0 bases, with 7 bases spanning the gap. The CDR3 sequence is CASRSLSTDTQYF. Written as DNA, the CDR3 is TGTGCCAGCAGATCCCTAAGCACAGATACGCAGTATTTT.

V gene TRBV11-3 combines with J gene TRBJ2-3; 8 nucleotides align to TRBD2. In germline, CDR1 is SGHNT, CDR2 YENEEA. This CDR3 is built from 15 residues. The ends lost 4 bases at V and 7 bases at J; junction bases unmatched: 10. Written as DNA, the CDR3 is TGTGCCAGCAGCTCATATAGCGGGAAAGAGAATACGCAGTATTTT. Residues: CASSSYSGKENTQYF.

The V gene is TRBV6-6, the J gene TRBJ1-5, with 11 bases aligning to TRBD1. The germline CDR1 and CDR2 sequences are MNHNY and SVGAGI (reference sequence). This CDR3 spans 18 amino acids. The junction had 9 bases not matched to a gene; V was cut back by 5 bases and J by 0 bases. For the CDR3, the DNA is TGTGCCAGCAGTCCCGGGACAGGGGGTTTCATTAGCAATCAGCCCCAGCATTTT. As protein: CASSPGTGGFISNQPQHF.

V usage is TRBV6-5 and J usage is TRBJ2-7, with TRBD1 identical over 9 bases. The trim removed 6 bases at V and 7 bases at J, leaving 10 bases unmatched. CDR1 and CDR2 (germline): MNHEY, SVGAGI. The CDR3 spans 14 residues. CDR3 sequence: CASRQTGGQLEQYF. The DNA for the CDR3 is TGTGCCAGCAGACAGACAGGGGGTCAGTTGGAGCAGTACTTC.

J is TRBJ2-1 and V is TRBV7-9; no reliable D call. CDR1 and CDR2 (germline): SEHNR, FQNEAQ (reference sequence). The CDR3 totals 14 residues. Trimming took off 0 bases at V and 4 bases at J, with 7 bases between the two ends. CDR3 coding DNA: TGTGCCAGCAGCTTAGCTTTAGGTTACAATGAGCAGTTCTTC. Its protein product is CASSLALGYNEQFF.

The CDR3 region is CASSSQLDQPQHF. DNA of the CDR3: TGTGCCAGCAGTTCACAGTTAGATCAGCCCCAGCATTTT. The gene calls are TRBV12-3 or TRBV12-4 and TRBJ1-5; D is uncertain. The CDR3 has 13 residues. V lost 4 bases and J 5 bases, leaving 9 bases between the germline ends.

This rearrangement joins TRBV24-1 to TRBJ2-7, with D uncertain. The CDR3 is 13 residues long. V was shortened by 3 bases and J by 0 bases, with 5 bases between the two germline ends. Germline V gene lookup returns CDR1 KGHDR and CDR2 SFDVKD. In DNA, the CDR3 is TGTGCCACCAGTGATCCTAACTCCTACGAGCAGTACTTC. Translated, it gives CATSDPNSYEQYF.